The source of this T cell receptor (beta chain) is a study of T cell repertoires in MIS-A myocarditis. Generated by immunoSEQ multiplex PCR, the TCRdb table keeps only in-frame clones and is missing some. The profile shows around 10,000 clones, about 89% of them singletons. Germline CDR1 reads MNHEY; CDR2 reads SVGEGT. CDR3 length equals 19 residues. Of note for this clone: One end of the junction is discordant with germline, which a read error may explain.

V is TRBV6-2 or TRBV6-3 and J is TRBJ2-2; 9 bases match TRBD2. The TCR sequence derives from a man aged 18-30 years with fulminant myocarditis from multisystem inflammatory syndrome in adults (MIS-A) after COVID-19. The sample taken for sequencing was thoracic lymph node tissue obtained at autopsy. DNA for the CDR3: TGTGCCAGCAGTCACTCCCCCCCTCTTAGCGGGGGGAACACCGGGGAGCTGTTTTTT. Amino acid sequence: CASSHSPPLSGGNTGELFF.